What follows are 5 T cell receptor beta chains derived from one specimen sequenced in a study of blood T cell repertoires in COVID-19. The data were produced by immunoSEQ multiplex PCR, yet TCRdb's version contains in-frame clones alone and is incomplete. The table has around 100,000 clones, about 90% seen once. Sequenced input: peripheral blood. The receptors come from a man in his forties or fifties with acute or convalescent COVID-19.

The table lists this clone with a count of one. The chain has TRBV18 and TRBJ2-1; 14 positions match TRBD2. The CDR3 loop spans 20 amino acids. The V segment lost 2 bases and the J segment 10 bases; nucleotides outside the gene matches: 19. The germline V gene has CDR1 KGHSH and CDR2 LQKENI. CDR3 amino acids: CASSPRPPGLAGEPTREQFF. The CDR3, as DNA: TGTGCCAGCTCACCAAGACCGCCGGGACTAGCGGGGGAACCCACGAGAGAGCAGTTCTTC. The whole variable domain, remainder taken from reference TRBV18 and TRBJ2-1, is NAGVMQNPRHLVRRRGQEARLRCSPMKGHSHVYWYRQLPEEGLKFMVYLQKENIIDESGMPKERFSAEFPKEGPSILRIQQVVRGDSAAYFCASSPRPPGLAGEPTREQFFGPGTRLTVL.

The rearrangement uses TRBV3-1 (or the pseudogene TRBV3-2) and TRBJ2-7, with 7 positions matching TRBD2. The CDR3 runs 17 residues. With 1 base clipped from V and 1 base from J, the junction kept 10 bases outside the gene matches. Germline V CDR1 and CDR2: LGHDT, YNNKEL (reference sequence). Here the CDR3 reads CASSQAESGASSYEQYF. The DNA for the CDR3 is TGTGCCAGCAGCCAAGCGGAGAGCGGGGCCTCTTCCTACGAGCAGTACTTC.

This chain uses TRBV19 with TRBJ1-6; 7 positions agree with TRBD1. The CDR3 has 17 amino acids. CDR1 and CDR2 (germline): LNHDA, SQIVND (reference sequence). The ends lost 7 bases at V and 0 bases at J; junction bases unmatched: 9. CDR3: CASNPTGPSSYNSPLHF. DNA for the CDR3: TGTGCCAGTAACCCGACAGGGCCGAGCTCCTATAATTCACCCCTCCACTTT.

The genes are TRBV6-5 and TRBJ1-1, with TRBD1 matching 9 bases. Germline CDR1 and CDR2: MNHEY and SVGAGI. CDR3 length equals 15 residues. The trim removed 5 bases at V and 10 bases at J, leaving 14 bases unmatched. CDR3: CASSPRTGVGVGAFF. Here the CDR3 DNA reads TGTGCCAGCAGTCCCCGGACAGGGGTGGGTGTTGGAGCTTTCTTT.

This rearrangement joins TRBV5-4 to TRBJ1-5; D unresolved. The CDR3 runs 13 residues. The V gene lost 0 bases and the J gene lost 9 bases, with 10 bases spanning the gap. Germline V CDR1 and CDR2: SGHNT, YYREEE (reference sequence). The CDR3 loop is CASSLGTGGPQHF. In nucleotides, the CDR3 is TGTGCCAGCAGCTTGGGTACTGGCGGGCCCCAGCATTTT. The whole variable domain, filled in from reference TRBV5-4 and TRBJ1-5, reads ETGVTQSPTHLIKTRGQQVTLRCSSQSGHNTVSWYQQALGQGPQFIFQYYREEENGRGNFPPRFSGLQFPNYSSELNVNALELDDSALYLCASSLGTGGPQHFGDGTRLSIL.